This T cell receptor beta chain was identified in a study of OX40 agonist ivuxolimab in advanced cancers. With regard to the full study: The costimulatory receptor OX40 (CD134) was targeted by ivuxolimab, a fully human IgG2 agonistic monoclonal antibody. Intravenous ivuxolimab was administered to patients every 2 weeks at six dose levels: 0.01, 0.1, 0.3, 1.5, 3 and 10 mg/kg. Among the approximately 50 dose-escalation patients, 19 had hepatocellular carcinoma, 15 melanoma, 9 renal cell carcinoma and 9 head and neck cancer. In the dose-escalation cohort, 82.7% of patients were male, and the mean age was approximately 60 years with a range of roughly 23 to 90. Patients were allowed to have had prior anti-PD-1, anti-PD-L1 or anti-CTLA-4 therapy, and 40% to 45% of the dose-escalation patients had been treated with checkpoint inhibitors. Three dose-escalation patients achieved partial responses, one with hepatocellular carcinoma and two with cutaneous melanoma. Peripheral TCRbeta sequencing aimed to test whether ivuxolimab altered TCR sequence diversity and caused clonal T-cell expansion. The paper covers the monotherapy dose-escalation part of the phase I ivuxolimab trial, which included N ≈ 52 patients. The study at large found these results: The antigen specificity of the peripheral T cells that underwent clonal expansion was not determined. Low levels of normalized T-cell clonal expansion were also seen in some patients who did not respond. At doses from 0.1 to 3.0 mg/kg, clonal expansion was seen in both CD4+ and CD8+ blood T cells between baseline and week 6. In the 0.1-3.0 mg/kg groups, partial responders had among the lowest normalized peripheral clonal expansion, particularly in CD8+ T cells. After ivuxolimab, more expanded clones were found on average in CD8+ T cells than in CD4+ T cells.

The trial excluded patients who had a history of autoimmune disease or who were on systemic immunosuppression. In every dose cohort, peripheral blood was drawn for TCR sequencing at baseline, cycle 4 day 1, and cycle 7 day 1. Samples were obtained from an open-label, multicenter, first-in-human phase I dose-escalation trial of ivuxolimab. Adults with locally advanced or metastatic melanoma, renal cell carcinoma, hepatocellular carcinoma or head and neck squamous cell carcinoma were enrolled in the trial. Before TCR sequencing, CD4+ T cells and CD8+ T cells from peripheral blood were sorted into separate populations. To sequence the TCRbeta CDR3 region, genomic DNA was isolated from the sorted cells. The immunoSEQ Assay was used for sequencing of TCRbeta CDR3 regions. In its TCRdb copy, this immuneACCESS table keeps in-frame sequences only and misses some clones. Where compared with another copy, unresolved V genes explain less than half of these, and the others have no known cause. The sample table lists about 20,000 clones, approximately 79% of them with a count of one. In total, the top ten clones hold roughly a third of the sample.

Germline trimming amounts to 0 bases on V and 10 bases on J, with 5 as the count of junction bases outside the gene matches. In the germline V gene, CDR1 corresponds to SGHNT and CDR2 to YENEEA. Measured from the cysteine to the phenylalanine, the CDR3 is 13 residues long. Only the CDR3 DNA is retained, 39 bases long and in frame from the first base. Details on this clone: The antigen it recognizes is unknown. Within one base of it there is no much larger clone, and no base qualities were kept.

This TCR was recovered from an adult with an advanced solid tumor such as melanoma, head and neck, liver or kidney cancer. The chain was built from TRBV11-3 and TRBJ1-2, with 7 central nucleotides matching TRBD1. Sequenced material: CD4+ or CD8+ T cells sorted from blood, taken in a trial of the OX40 agonist ivuxolimab. The nucleotide sequence is given as TGTGCCAGCAGCTTAGATGGGACAGCATACTACACCTTC. Translated, this gives CASSLDGTAYYTF.